The T cell receptor (beta chain) under discussion was sequenced for a study of T-cell reconstitution after alpha-beta-depleted transplantation in children. The study, taken as a whole, reports: The origin of high day-60 TCRbeta diversity in some patients lay in surviving recipient T cells and thymic progenitors. T-cell counts and diversity at one year post-transplant came mainly from newly produced T cells. Reportedly, alpha-beta T cells present about two months post-transplant originated from several hundred expanded clones of graft origin.

The authors prepared the TCRbeta library with unique molecular identifiers. TCRdb processed the PCR reads anew with MiXCR; each CDR3 protein has one entry. The profile shows roughly 150,000 distinct CDR3 sequences, around 10% of them singletons. This clonotype was seen repeatedly, ten times or more. Its antigen is as yet unknown. Germline assignment: CDR1 MNHEY and CDR2 SMNVEV (reference sequence). The CDR3 length is 17 residues. V shed 2 bases, J shed 5 bases, and the junction held 11 bases outside the gene matches. This clonotype originated in a boy younger than 10 with acute myeloid leukemia, due to receive a stem cell transplant. Sequencing used PBMCs, obtained before TCRalphabeta/CD19-depleted stem cell transplant. This chain joins TRBV27 and TRBJ2-2, with 7 bases that match TRBD2. CDR3 in amino acids: CASSLKVGGPQTGELFF. CDR3 sequence (DNA): TGTGCCAGCAGTTTAAAGGTGGGAGGGCCGCAAACCGGGGAGCTGTTTTTT.